This TCR beta chain was documented in a study of cytomegalovirus exposure and HLA in healthy donors (dated 2017 in TCRdb). Broadly, across the study: An earlier analysis of about 560 of the donors reported about 260 Gb of sequence data and 117 million unique TCR beta sequences obtained from roughly 170 million T cells. An early release that covered about 600 HLA-typed donors contained approximately 300 gigabases of sequencing data and 80 million or so unique TCR sequences. Of the roughly 400 genotyped donors, about 80% fell in the genetic ancestry cluster associated with self-reported Caucasian donors. The study was designed to test whether signatures of past pathogen exposure could be identified by cataloging public T cell receptors. The study profiled the T cell repertoires of some 610 subjects by immunosequencing and related them to cytomegalovirus serostatus. In addition to the first cohort of around 670 subjects, a separate validation cohort of 120 different subjects was used. To predict cytomegalovirus infection status, the study brought together high-throughput TCR immunosequencing, statistical association of individual TCRs with disease status, and machine learning. A later analysis re-analyzed previously published TCR beta repertoires from 500 to 700 donors and added high-resolution HLA genotyping to study TCR occurrence patterns. In the later analysis, no new phenotypic data were used to find candidate immune exposures; instead, reliance was placed on TCR beta sequences and their occurrence across donors. In an earlier analysis of a few hundred of the donors, high-throughput TCR beta sequencing was used to judge whether each TCR beta V gene segment behaved as functional or pseudogenic. Alongside the repertoire data, information on donor age, sex, ethnicity and CMV serostatus was compiled. In a later genetic analysis, genome-wide SNP genotypes for about 55% of the roughly 700 donors were used, and that subset was treated as a discovery cohort. All discovery cohort repertoires had been generated using a single sequencing platform. HLA typing included class I and class II loci at four-digit resolution. Typing coverage varied by locus: roughly 620-640 donors for A, B, C, DRB1 and DQB1; roughly 510 for DQA1; 606 for DPA1; roughly 450 for DPB1. A few DR-DQ haplotypes were treated as single units for association and clustering because of strong linkage in the cohort. Across around 400 genotyped donors of the cohort, an average of roughly 250,000 unique TCR beta nucleotide sequences per donor were sequenced, and roughly 18% of those sequences were non-productive. Study-wide findings and limitations: In a later analysis, HLA-associated TCR beta chains were found to be more clonally expanded and to have lower generation probabilities than equally common non-associated chains. Linkage disequilibrium might explain the correlated functional status among segregating V segments, but an unknown experimental factor could not be excluded. A cluster of highly shared sequence variants was judged likely to represent a technical artifact of the sequencing pipeline. In the study, 150 to 200 TCR beta chains were listed as associated with cytomegalovirus. A further reported finding was that TCR beta sequences accurately predicted the HLA-A and HLA-B alleles for most subjects in the first cohort. Roughly uniform sequencing depth across donors was assumed in presence/absence analyses, although this assumption may not hold. A later analysis reported that several top co-occurrence clusters appeared linked to parvovirus B19, influenza, CMV and Epstein-Barr virus. A later analysis found that TCR association rates varied across HLA loci, with DRB1 alleles showing the most associated TCRs and HLA-C alleles the fewest. According to a later analysis, most CMV-associated TCR beta chains appeared to be HLA-restricted, and the HLA associations seemed to be driven largely by CMV exposure. In vitro tests confirmed that a few of the cytomegalovirus-associated TCR beta chains recognize cytomegalovirus antigens. The only immune exposure information available for the cohort was CMV serostatus. In a later genetic analysis, fewer N-insertions in productive TCRs were reported among donors in an Asian-associated ancestry cluster than the approximately 630-donor mean. The cohort was sequenced for TCR beta chains only, and without alpha or paired-chain data the features that could be detected were limited. In an earlier analysis of 587 of the donors, most TCR beta V segments were observed in productive rearrangements about 90% or about 30% of the time, broadly matching IMGT annotations. Because some donors lacked HLA typing at each locus, the association tests relied only on the typed subset. According to the authors, the approach could potentially be generalized to other disease states and immunological phenotypes. Specific HLA alleles were associated with 15,000 to 20,000 TCR beta sequences at a false discovery rate of 0.05 in a later analysis. When HLA alleles, especially DR and DQ, strongly co-occurred, TCR associations were difficult to assign to individual alleles. Most TCR sequences were seen in very few donors, while some public TCRs were found in many individuals. Because counts were too low, about 18 rarely observed V segments, including chromosome 9 orphons, were left out of the earlier analysis of several hundred of the donors. An association between a missense DCLRE1C variant and V-gene and J-gene trimming of TCR beta chains was found in a later genetic analysis and replicated in an independent cohort. In both the original and validation cohorts, the classifier was reported to diagnose cytomegalovirus status with high specificity and sensitivity.

In the case of this clone: Its target antigen remains unknown. Per-base quality was not reported, and no clone a single base away is much larger than it.

The cohort consisted of fewer than 700 healthy bone marrow donors. Cohort members were all nominally healthy when sampled, although unrecorded immune exposures were likely present. The donor tested CMV seropositive, placing the donor among the roughly 300 seropositive members of the cohort. Each donor provided a peripheral blood sample, and peripheral blood mononuclear cells were used for TCR beta sequencing. The Qiagen DNeasy Blood Extraction Kit was used to extract genomic DNA from the blood cell samples. Libraries were built with the immunoSEQ multiplex PCR assay. The multiplex PCR relied on a mix of 60 forward primers for TCR Vbeta segments and 13 reverse primers for TCR Jbeta segments. Amplification of the CDR3 region of rearranged TCR beta genes was performed with a multiplex PCR assay on genomic DNA. On the Illumina HiSeq System, the amplified TCR beta libraries were sequenced as 87-base-pair reads. The paper's processing steps were these. Across the 600 to 700 repertoires, a later analysis counted 78 million or so unique TCR beta chains, 8.5 million to 12 million of which were shared by at least two donors. Raw reads were error-corrected and collapsed into unique sequences with a nearest-neighbor algorithm that merged closely related sequences to remove PCR and sequencing errors. V, D and J gene segments were assigned by aligning CDR3 sequences to IMGT reference sequences. For a sequence to be retained, a match of at least six nucleotides was required to both a V gene segment and a J gene segment. Rearrangements were called productive when the CDR3 lacked stop codons and stayed in frame with V and J; all others were non-productive. Following IMGT convention, CDR3 was defined as the stretch from the second conserved V-encoded cysteine up to the conserved J-encoded phenylalanine. The earlier analysis of approximately 590 of the donors excluded any sequence lacking an unambiguous match to a single V gene segment. In an earlier analysis of approximately 590 of the donors, a V segment was called functional when productive rearrangements were above 56.7%, and segregating when the standard deviation between donors exceeded 5%. A statistical classification framework was developed to diagnose cytomegalovirus status using the catalog of TCR beta chain sequences. In a later analysis, V and J genes were assigned by comparing TCR nucleotide sequences against IMGT/GENE-DB human TR gene sequences. Using the TCRdist pipeline, a later analysis assigned CDR3 sequences along with most-parsimonious VDJ recombination scenarios. A later analysis defined each TCR beta chain by its CDR3 amino acid sequence plus V-gene family, and excluded reads lacking a unique V-gene family. A later analysis removed 592 highly shared, low-generation-probability nucleotide sequences to deal with suspected cross-contamination and a sequencing artifact. In a later analysis, a clonal expansion index for each public chain was calculated from normalized within-repertoire ranks of inferred template counts. A later analysis computed generation probabilities with a VDJ recombination model fitted to out-of-frame rearrangements, and checked the results against IGoR. In a later analysis, TCR-TCR, TCR-HLA and TCR-CMV co-occurrence was scored with hypergeometric tests, and a repertoire-size bias correction was applied to TCR pairs. A later analysis estimated false discovery rates by permuting HLA or CMV assignments 20 times. A later analysis grouped co-occurring TCRs with DBSCAN, adding TCRdist sequence similarity when clustering within HLA-allele-positive subsets. Repertoires with fewer than 30,000 or more than 120,000 public chains, plus five repertoires with anomalous nucleotide sharing, were excluded from co-occurrence clustering. Held by TCRdb, this immuneACCESS table contains in-frame sequences only and omits some clones. Under half of the omission traces to an unresolved V gene where checked; the cause of the rest is unknown. Clone size and the V and J calls come from that table; the DNA yielded D and trimming. Across this sample there are about 180,000 clones, with 75% to 90% seen only once. The top ten constitute around 1.4% of the sample.

The specimen sequenced was PBMCs. This TCR was recovered from a girl between 5 and 17 years old in good health and CMV-seropositive.

The DNA is TGCGCCACCTCCCCCACAGGGGGCGTTTACGAGCAGTACTTC. This translates into CATSPTGGVYEQYF. The chain is made from TRBV5-1 and TRBJ2-7; TRBD1 fits 9 bases in the junction. The junction shows trimming of 9 bases on V and 4 bases on J, and the gene matches do not reach 11 bases of it. The germline V gene encodes CDR1 SGHRS and CDR2 YFSETQ. Spanning cysteine to phenylalanine, the CDR3 consists of 14 amino acids. Only the CDR3 region is kept as DNA, spanning 42 bases read in frame from base 1.